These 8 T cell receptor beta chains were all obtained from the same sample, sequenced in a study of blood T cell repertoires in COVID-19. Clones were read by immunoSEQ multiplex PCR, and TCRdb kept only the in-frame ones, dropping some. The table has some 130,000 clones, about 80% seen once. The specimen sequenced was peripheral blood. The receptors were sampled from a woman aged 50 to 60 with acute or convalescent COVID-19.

The CDR3 is CASSPPGTGGRQFF. CDR3 bases: TGTGCCAGCTCACCACCCGGGACAGGGGGCCGTCAGTTCTTC. This chain uses TRBV18 with TRBJ2-1; the match to TRBD1 covers 12 bases. V trimming: 0 bases; J trimming: 13 bases; junction bases outside the gene matches: 4. CDR1 and CDR2 from the germline V gene are KGHSH and LQKENI. This CDR3 comprises 14 residues.

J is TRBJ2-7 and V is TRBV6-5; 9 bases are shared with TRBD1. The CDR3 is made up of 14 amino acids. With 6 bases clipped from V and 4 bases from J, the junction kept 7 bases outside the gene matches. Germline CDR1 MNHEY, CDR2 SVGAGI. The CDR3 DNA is TGTGCCAGCAGGGGGACAGGGCTTTGGTACGAGCAGTACTTC. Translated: CASRGTGLWYEQYF.

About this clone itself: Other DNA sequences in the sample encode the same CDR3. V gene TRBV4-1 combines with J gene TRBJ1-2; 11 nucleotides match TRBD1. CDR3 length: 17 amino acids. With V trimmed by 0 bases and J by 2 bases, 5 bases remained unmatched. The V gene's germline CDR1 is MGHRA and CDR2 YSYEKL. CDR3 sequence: CASSQEGTGGRNYGYTF. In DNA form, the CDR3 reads TGCGCCAGCAGCCAAGAAGGGACAGGGGGAAGGAACTATGGCTACACCTTC.

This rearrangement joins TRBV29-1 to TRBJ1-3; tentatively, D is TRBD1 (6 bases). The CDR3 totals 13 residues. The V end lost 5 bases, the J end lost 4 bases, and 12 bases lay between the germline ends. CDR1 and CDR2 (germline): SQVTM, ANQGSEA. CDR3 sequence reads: CSVLQGLGNTIYF. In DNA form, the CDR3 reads TGCAGCGTTCTACAGGGTCTCGGAAACACCATATATTTT.

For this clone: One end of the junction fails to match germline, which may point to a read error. The CDR3 sequence is CASSPARGGLPPLF. Written as DNA, the CDR3 is TGTGCCAGCAGCCCGGCAAGGGGGGGATTACCTCCTCTCTTC. The rearrangement joins TRBV11-2 to TRBJ1-2, with D perhaps TRBD1 (6 bases). This CDR3 has 14 residues. Germline loops: CDR1 SGHAT, CDR2 FQNNGV.

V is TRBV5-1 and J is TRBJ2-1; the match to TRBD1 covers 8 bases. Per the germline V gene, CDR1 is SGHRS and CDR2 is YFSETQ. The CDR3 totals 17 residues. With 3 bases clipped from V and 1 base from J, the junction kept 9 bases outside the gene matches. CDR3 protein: CASSSTRTGKSYNEQFF. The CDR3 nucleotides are TGCGCCAGCAGCTCTACTAGGACAGGGAAATCCTACAATGAGCAGTTCTTC.

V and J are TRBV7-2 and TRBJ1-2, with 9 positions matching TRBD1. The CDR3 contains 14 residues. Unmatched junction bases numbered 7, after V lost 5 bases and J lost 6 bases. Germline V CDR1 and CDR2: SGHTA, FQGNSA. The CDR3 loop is CASSTDRGGDGYTF. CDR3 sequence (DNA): TGTGCCAGCAGCACGGACAGGGGTGGCGATGGCTACACCTTC. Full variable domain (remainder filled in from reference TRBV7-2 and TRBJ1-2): GAGVSQSPSNKVTEKGKDVELRCDPISGHTALYWYRQSLGQGLEFLIYFQGNSAPDKSGLPSDRFSAERTGGSVSTLTIQRTQQEDSAVYLCASSTDRGGDGYTFGSGTRLTVV.

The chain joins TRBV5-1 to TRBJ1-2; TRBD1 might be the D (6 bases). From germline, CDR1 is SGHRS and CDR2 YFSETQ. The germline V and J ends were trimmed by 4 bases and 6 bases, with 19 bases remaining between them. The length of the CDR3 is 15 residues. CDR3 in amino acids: CASSPGTGQGNGYTF. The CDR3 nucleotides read TGCGCCAGCAGCCCCGGGACGGGGCAGGGGAATGGCTACACCTTC. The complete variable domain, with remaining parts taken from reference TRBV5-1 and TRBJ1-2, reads KAGVTQTPRYLIKTRGQQVTLSCSPISGHRSVSWYQQTPGQGLQFLFEYFSETQRNKGNFPGRFSGRQFSNSRSEMNVSTLELGDSALYLCASSPGTGQGNGYTFGSGTRLTVV.